The 2 T cell receptor beta chains listed next were all sequenced from one sample in a study of shared clonotypes between healthy human individuals. TCRdb's copy holds only in-frame clones and misses some; the assay was immunoSEQ multiplex PCR. There are approximately 1,500,000 clones in the sample; around 97% occur only once, and roughly 1.1% lies in the top ten. Sequenced input: naive CD4+ T cells sorted from blood. Subset specified: CD45RA+ positively selected. The receptors here all came from a man aged 30-40 years in good health.

The V and J genes are TRBV19 and TRBJ1-1; D is ambiguous. Trimming removed 8 bases from V and 1 base from J, with 11 bases in between. The CDR3 loop spans 13 amino acids. The germline V gene has CDR1 LNHDA and CDR2 SQIVND (reference sequence). The CDR3 DNA sequence: TGTGCCAGTTCGGTTGTAGCGAACACTGAAGCTTTCTTT. Translation: CASSVVANTEAFF.

This sequence joins TRBV5-4 and TRBJ2-5; either TRBD1 or TRBD2 may supply D (5 bases each). V lost 4 bases to trimming and J lost 2 bases, with 12 bases between them. Germline V gene sequence: CDR1 SGHNT, CDR2 YYREEE (reference sequence). CDR3 length: 14 amino acids. Here the CDR3 reads CASSPRDQQETQYF. The CDR3 nucleotides are TGTGCCAGCAGCCCCCGGGACCAACAAGAGACCCAGTACTTC.